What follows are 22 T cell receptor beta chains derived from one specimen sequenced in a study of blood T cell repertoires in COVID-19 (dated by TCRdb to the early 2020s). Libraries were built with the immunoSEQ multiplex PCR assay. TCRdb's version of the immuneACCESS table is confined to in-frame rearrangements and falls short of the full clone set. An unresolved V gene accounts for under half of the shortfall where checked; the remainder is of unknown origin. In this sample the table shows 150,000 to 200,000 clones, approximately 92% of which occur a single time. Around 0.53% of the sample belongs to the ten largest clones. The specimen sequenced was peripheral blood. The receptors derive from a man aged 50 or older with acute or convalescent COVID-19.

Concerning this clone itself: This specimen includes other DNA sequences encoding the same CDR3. In DNA form, the CDR3 reads TGTGCCTGGAGTGTCCTAGCGGGAGCCTACGAGCAGTACTTC. Its translation: CAWSVLAGAYEQYF. This sequence joins TRBV30 and TRBJ2-7, with 10 bases that match TRBD2. In germline, CDR1 is GTSNPN, CDR2 SVGIG (reference sequence). J was trimmed by 2 bases and V by 0 bases; bases with no gene match: 1. The CDR3 spans 14 residues.

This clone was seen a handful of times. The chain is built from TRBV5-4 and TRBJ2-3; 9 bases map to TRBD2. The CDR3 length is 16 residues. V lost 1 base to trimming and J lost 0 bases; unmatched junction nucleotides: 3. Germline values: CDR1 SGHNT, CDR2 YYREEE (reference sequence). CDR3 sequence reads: CASSLRLAGSTDTQYF. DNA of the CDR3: TGTGCCAGCAGCTTGCGGCTAGCGGGGAGCACAGATACGCAGTATTTT. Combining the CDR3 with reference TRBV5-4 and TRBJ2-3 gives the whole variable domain ETGVTQSPTHLIKTRGQQVTLRCSSQSGHNTVSWYQQALGQGPQFIFQYYREEENGRGNFPPRFSGLQFPNYSSELNVNALELDDSALYLCASSLRLAGSTDTQYFGPGTRLTVL.

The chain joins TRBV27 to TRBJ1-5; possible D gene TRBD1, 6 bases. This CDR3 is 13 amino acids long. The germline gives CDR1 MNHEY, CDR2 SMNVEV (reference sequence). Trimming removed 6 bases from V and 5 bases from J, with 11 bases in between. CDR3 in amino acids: CASRATGYQPQHF. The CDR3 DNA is TGTGCCAGCAGGGCCACAGGGTATCAGCCCCAGCATTTT.

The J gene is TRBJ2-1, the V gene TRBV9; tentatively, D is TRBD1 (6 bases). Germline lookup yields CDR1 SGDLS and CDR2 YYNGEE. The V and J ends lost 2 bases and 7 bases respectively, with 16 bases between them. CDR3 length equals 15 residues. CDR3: CASSVTGTPSNEQFF. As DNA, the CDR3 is TGTGCCAGCAGCGTTACCGGGACACCCTCTAATGAGCAGTTCTTC.

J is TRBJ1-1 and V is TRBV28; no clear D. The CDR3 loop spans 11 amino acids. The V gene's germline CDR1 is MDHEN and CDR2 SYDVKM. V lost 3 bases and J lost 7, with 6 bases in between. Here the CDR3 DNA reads TGTGCCAGCAGTTTCAGACTTGAAGCTTTCTTT. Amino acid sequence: CASSFRLEAFF.

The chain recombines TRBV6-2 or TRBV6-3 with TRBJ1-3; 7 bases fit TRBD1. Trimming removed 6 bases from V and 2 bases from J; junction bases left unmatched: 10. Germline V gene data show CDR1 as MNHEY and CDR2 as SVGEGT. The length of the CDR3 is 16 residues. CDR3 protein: CASSHSSTGTGNTIYF. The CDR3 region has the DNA TGTGCCAGCAGCCATTCTTCGACAGGGACTGGAAACACCATATATTTT.

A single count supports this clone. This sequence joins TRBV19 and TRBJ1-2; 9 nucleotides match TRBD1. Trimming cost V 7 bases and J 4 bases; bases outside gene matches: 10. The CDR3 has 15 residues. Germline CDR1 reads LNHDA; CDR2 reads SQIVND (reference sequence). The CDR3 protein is CASKNTGGAFYGYTF. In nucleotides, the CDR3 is TGTGCCAGTAAGAATACAGGGGGCGCTTTCTATGGCTACACCTTC.

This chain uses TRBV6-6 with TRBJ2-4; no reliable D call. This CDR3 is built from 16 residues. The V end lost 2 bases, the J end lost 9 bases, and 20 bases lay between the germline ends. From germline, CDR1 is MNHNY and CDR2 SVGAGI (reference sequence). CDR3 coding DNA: TGTGCCAGCAGTTACGCCCGAAGCAGGATTGAAGGCATTCAGTACTTC. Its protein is CASSYARSRIEGIQYF.

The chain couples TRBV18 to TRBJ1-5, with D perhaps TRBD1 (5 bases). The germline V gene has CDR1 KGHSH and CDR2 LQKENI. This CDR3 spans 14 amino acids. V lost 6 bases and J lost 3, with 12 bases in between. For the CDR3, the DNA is TGTGCCAGCTCGTCAGGGTCTTTCAATCAGCCCCAGCATTTT. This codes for CASSSGSFNQPQHF.

CDR3 sequence (DNA): TGCGCCAGCAGCTTGGGTCCCTCCTCCTACAATGAGCAGTTCTTC. Its protein is CASSLGPSSYNEQFF. This rearrangement joins TRBV5-1 to TRBJ2-1, with D hard to call. The CDR3 extends over 15 amino acids. Trimming stripped 0 bases from V and 0 bases from J, with 7 bases between. CDR1 and CDR2 from the germline V gene are SGHRS and YFSETQ.

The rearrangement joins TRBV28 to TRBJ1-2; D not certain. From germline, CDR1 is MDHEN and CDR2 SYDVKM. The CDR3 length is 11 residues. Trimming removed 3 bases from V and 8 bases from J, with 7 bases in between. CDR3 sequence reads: CASSLREGYTF. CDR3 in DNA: TGTGCCAGCAGTTTGAGAGAGGGCTACACCTTC.

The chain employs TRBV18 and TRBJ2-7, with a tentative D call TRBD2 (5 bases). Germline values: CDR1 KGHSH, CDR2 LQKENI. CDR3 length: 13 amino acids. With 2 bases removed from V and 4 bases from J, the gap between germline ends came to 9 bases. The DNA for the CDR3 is TGTGCCAGCTCACCAGTAGCGCGGTACGAGCAGTACTTC. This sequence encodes CASSPVARYEQYF.

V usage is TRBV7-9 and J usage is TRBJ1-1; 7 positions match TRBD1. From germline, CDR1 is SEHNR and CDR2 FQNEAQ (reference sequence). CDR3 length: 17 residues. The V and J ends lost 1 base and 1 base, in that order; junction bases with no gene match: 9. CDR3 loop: CASSLGVGRGRNTEAFF. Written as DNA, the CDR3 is TGTGCCAGCAGCTTAGGGGTGGGCAGGGGGAGGAACACTGAAGCTTTCTTT.

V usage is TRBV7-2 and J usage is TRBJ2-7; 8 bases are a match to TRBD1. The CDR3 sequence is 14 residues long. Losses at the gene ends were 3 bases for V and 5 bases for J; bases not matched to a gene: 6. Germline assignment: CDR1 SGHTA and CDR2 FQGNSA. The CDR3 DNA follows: TGTGCCAGCAGCTTGGGACAGGTGACGAACGAGCAGTACGTC. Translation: CASSLGQVTNEQYV.

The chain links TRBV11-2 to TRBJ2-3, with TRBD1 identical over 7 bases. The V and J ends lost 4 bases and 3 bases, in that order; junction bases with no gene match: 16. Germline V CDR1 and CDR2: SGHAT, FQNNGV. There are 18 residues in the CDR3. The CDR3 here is CASSSLLGTGDGTDTQYF. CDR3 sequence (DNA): TGTGCCAGCAGCTCCCTCCTCGGTACAGGGGATGGGACAGATACGCAGTATTTT.

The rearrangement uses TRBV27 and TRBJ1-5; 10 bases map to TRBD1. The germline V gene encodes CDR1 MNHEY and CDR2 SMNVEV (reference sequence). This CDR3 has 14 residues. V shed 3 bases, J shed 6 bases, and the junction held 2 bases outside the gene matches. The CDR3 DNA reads TGTGCCAGCAGTTTTTGGGACAGGGGTCAGCCCCAGCATTTT. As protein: CASSFWDRGQPQHF.

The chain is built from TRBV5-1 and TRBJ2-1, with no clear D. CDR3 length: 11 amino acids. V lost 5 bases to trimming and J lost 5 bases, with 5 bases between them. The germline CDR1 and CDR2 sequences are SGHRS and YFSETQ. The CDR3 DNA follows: TGCGCCAGCAGGGCAAACAATGAGCAGTTCTTC. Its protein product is CASRANNEQFF.

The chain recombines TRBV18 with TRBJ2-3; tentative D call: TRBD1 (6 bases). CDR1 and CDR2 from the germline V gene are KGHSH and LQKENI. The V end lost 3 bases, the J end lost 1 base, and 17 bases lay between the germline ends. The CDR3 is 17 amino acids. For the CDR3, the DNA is TGTGCCAGCTCACCCCTCTCGGCTGGGGGCGGCACAGATACGCAGTATTTT. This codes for CASSPLSAGGGTDTQYF.

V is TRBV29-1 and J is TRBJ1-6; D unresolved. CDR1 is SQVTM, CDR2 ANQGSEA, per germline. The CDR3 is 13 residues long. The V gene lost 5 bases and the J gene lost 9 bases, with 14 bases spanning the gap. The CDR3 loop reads CSVQDSRSSPLHF. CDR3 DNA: TGCAGCGTTCAGGACTCGAGGAGTTCACCCCTCCACTTT.

The DNA of the CDR3 is TGTGCCAGCTCACCACGGACGGAGGGGAACACTGAAGCTTTCTTT. Amino acids: CASSPRTEGNTEAFF. The chain links TRBV18 to TRBJ1-1; D call uncertain. CDR3 length: 15 amino acids. Trimming pared 1 base from V and 1 base from J, leaving 10 bases between. Germline V gives CDR1 KGHSH, CDR2 LQKENI.

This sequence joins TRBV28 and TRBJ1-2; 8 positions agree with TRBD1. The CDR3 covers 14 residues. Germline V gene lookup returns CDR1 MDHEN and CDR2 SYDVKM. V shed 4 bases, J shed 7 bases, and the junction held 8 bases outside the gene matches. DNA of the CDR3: TGTGCCAGCAGTTCCCAGGGGGCGCGTTTTGGCTACACCTTC. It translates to CASSSQGARFGYTF.

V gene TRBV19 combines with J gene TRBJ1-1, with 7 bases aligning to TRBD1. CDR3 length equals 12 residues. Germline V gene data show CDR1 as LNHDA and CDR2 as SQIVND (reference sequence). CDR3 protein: CATGSWNTEAFF. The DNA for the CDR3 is TGTGCGACAGGGTCCTGGAACACTGAAGCTTTCTTT.